The clone carrying this T cell receptor (beta chain) was seen more than once but under ten times. Its specificity is not known. The source of the sample is a study of T-cell memory formation after mild COVID-19. Whole-study results and caveats: Mainly in CM and EM were contracting CD4+ clones; CD8+ were in EMRA. SARS-CoV-2 specificity was not confirmed for second-wave clones peaking on day 37. Day 15 to 85 contracting clones showed balanced CD4/CD8; later expanders leaned CD4+.

The CDR3 consists of 15 residues. With 3 bases removed from V and 1 base from J, the gap between germline ends came to 13 bases. Germline V gene data show CDR1 as SGHDT and CDR2 as YYEEEE. Constant-segment primers served in 5'RACE that generated TCR alpha and TCR beta cDNA libraries bearing sample barcodes and UMIs. TCRdb reanalysed the 5' RACE reads using MiXCR and keeps one entry per CDR3 protein. The sample lists approximately 300,000 distinct CDR3 sequences; less than 20% were seen once. The sample was PBMCs or a T cell subset sorted from them (not recorded which). The rearrangement links TRBV5-6 to TRBJ1-1; D is possibly TRBD1 (6 bases). The sequence was obtained from a young man who had mild COVID-19 (a few samples of this study predate the infection). Cell type and time point are not known. DNA for the CDR3: TGTGCCAGCAGCTCCGGGACAAATCAGAACACTGAAGCTTTCTTT. It yields the protein CASSSGTNQNTEAFF.